This T cell receptor (beta chain) was retrieved from a study of blood T cell repertoires in COVID-19 (dated by TCRdb to 2018 to 2021). Broadly, across the study: Collaborator samples came from the United States, Italy and Spain and covered acute and convalescent phases of COVID-19. The prospective study material was composed of cDNA or gDNA derived from T cells, B-cell-depleted T cells, or PBMCs. The dataset comprised deeply sampled blood TCRbeta repertoires from subjects exposed to, actively infected with, or recovered from COVID-19. A freely available public database, intended as a resource for researchers studying the immune response to SARS-CoV-2, is where the repertoires were released. The samples were drawn from the first 160 participants of the ongoing ImmuneRACE study and from about 1,200 subjects provided by 6 global collaborators. Nearly every sample came with metadata listing a de-identified subject ID, COVID-19 status, age in years and sex. HLA class I and class II types, where available, came from metadata supplied by the sample provider rather than from assay-based typing. The full study reports these points: How much clinical and demographic metadata was included differed by source and by participant, and the metadata was provided uncurated.

In Seattle, one collaborating source enrolled patients while the infection was active and tracked those patients longitudinally over the course of disease. Whole blood was collected in K2EDTA tubes by collaborating institutions according to the institutions' own protocols. For TCRbeta analysis, collaborators shipped samples in one of three forms: frozen whole blood, isolated PBMCs, or DNA extracted from either of those sample types. TCRbeta CDR3 regions were amplified from genomic DNA by means of the immunoSEQ Assay, a bias-controlled multiplex PCR. The authors processed their data as follows. Within the assay, amplification of reference gene primers was used to estimate how many nucleated cells each sample contained. Sequence reads were collapsed and filtered to measure the absolute abundance of every unique TCRbeta CDR3 rearrangement. For each sample, productive Simpson clonality was calculated as the square root of Simpson's diversity index across productive rearrangements. This immuneACCESS table, as held by TCRdb, lists in-frame sequences with V and J called but not all clones. Of the missing ones, under half trace to an unresolved V gene in checked studies; the others have no known cause. V, J and clone size reflect that table, while D and trimming were determined from the DNA. For this sample there are about 200,000 clones; about 88% appear just once. Jointly, the top ten make up roughly a sixth of the sample.

In the case of this clone: This receptor's antigen is unknown. No much larger clone is present one base from it, and per-base qualities are unavailable.

The germline ends are 12 bases apart after V is trimmed by 4 bases and J by 2 bases. From its cysteine to its phenylalanine, the CDR3 spans 15 amino acids. The entry retains the CDR3 DNA only, 45 bases that are in frame from base 1. Looking up the germline V gene yields CDR1 KGHDR and CDR2 SFDVKD. This clonotype originated in a man in his forties or fifties with COVID-19, enrolled during active disease. The sample consisted of peripheral blood. The chain couples TRBV24-1 to TRBJ2-3; possibly the D gene is TRBD1, per 6 matching bases. CDR3 region: CATSDSQGYTDTQYF. The nucleotide sequence is TGTGCCACCAGTGACTCACAGGGCTACACAGATACGCAGTATTTT.